This T cell receptor beta chain was identified during a study of T cell responses to AZD1222 COVID-19 vaccine. The method was immunoSEQ multiplex PCR; TCRdb's version includes in-frame clones alone and lacks a portion of them. Of 130,000 or so clones detected, approximately 90% appear once; the ten largest clones hold over 1.5%. Overall study findings and caveats: Reports say nearly half of spike-specific TCRs go after unmutated variant regions. Regions 160-218 and 743-854 held dominance among vaccine-associated CD4 TCRs, which spanned spike.

To note about this clone: Antigen: not known.

This clonotype originated in an adult in good health. Sample: peripheral blood, taken on day 0 of AZD1222 vaccination.

CDR3 sequence reads: CASSDSAYRTPPTNEKLFF. As DNA, the CDR3 is TGTGCCAGCAGTGACTCAGCCTACAGGACCCCGCCAACTAATGAAAAACTGTTTTTT. The rearrangement joins TRBV6-4 to TRBJ1-4, with D perhaps matching TRBD1 (5 bases). The germline CDR1 and CDR2 sequences are MRHNA and SNTAGT. This CDR3 contains 19 residues. Trimming left V 0 bases short and J 0 bases short, with 17 bases between.